One and the same sample provided the 31 T cell receptor beta chains below, sequenced in a study of post-analysis software for immune sequencing data. Points from the study as a whole: In patients, about 5 TRBV segments were more frequent than in controls, with TRBV5-6, TRBV5-1 and TRBV20-1 among them.

These receptors have no identified antigens. Tagging with unique molecular identifiers was a feature of the TCR beta cDNA libraries. MiXCR, applied by TCRdb to the PCR reads, yields one record per CDR3 protein. The sample has about 820,000 distinct CDR3 sequences; around 50% are singletons. Specimen: blood. These receptors were collected from a girl under 18 with multiple sclerosis.

This chain connects TRBV10-3 to TRBJ2-7; 9 bases line up with TRBD2. This CDR3 is built from 13 residues. Germline assignment: CDR1 ENHRY and CDR2 SYGVKD. Trimming cost V 11 bases and J 2 bases; bases outside gene matches: 7. The CDR3 sequence is CASKGLATYEQYF. Written as DNA, the CDR3 is TGTGCCTCAAAAGGACTAGCGACCTACGAGCAGTACTTC.

This clonotype was observed a handful of times. The chain has TRBV6-1 and TRBJ2-5; 12 bases are a match to TRBD2. Germline V gene lookup returns CDR1 MNHNS and CDR2 SASEGT. The CDR3 loop spans 14 amino acids. Germline trimming cut 8 bases from V and 4 bases from J; bases unmatched to any gene: 5. The CDR3 region is CASLLGLAGETQYF. The CDR3 DNA sequence: TGTGCCAGCCTATTGGGACTAGCGGGAGAGACCCAGTACTTC.

In its sample, this clonotype was seen a few times. CDR3 sequence: CAISDGPSGANVLTF. The CDR3 nucleotides are TGTGCCATCAGTGATGGACCCTCTGGGGCCAACGTCCTGACTTTC. The chain uses TRBV10-3 and TRBJ2-6; D is undetermined. The CDR3 is 15 amino acids. The germline V gene encodes CDR1 ENHRY and CDR2 SYGVKD. V lost 3 bases to trimming and J lost 0 bases, with 6 bases between them.

The CDR3 DNA sequence: TGTGCCAGCAGCCCCTACCAGGGCGCGTGGAATGGCTACACCTTC. Translated, it gives CASSPYQGAWNGYTF. This chain connects TRBV7-2 to TRBJ1-2; perhaps TRBD1 as D (5 bases). V was pared by 5 bases and J by 6 bases, with 19 bases between. The germline gives CDR1 SGHTA, CDR2 FQGNSA. The CDR3 is 15 residues long.

This clonotype turned up a few times. The chain couples TRBV4-1 to TRBJ2-5; TRBD2 aligns across 7 bases. Per the germline V gene, CDR1 is MGHRA and CDR2 is YSYEKL. The CDR3 is 17 amino acids. V lost 0 bases, J lost 2 bases, and 9 bases stayed unmatched. The CDR3 bases are TGCGCCAGCAGCCAAGATAGGGGCGGGAGCGTTCAAGAGACCCAGTACTTC. Translating it yields CASSQDRGGSVQETQYF.

The rearrangement links TRBV5-1 to TRBJ2-5, with D maybe TRBD1 (6 bases). The V gene lost 2 bases and the J gene lost 11 bases, with 13 bases spanning the gap. The CDR3 is 12 amino acids. Germline V gene sequence: CDR1 SGHRS, CDR2 YFSETQ. This chain's CDR3 is CASSLDWDKQYF. The CDR3 region has the DNA TGCGCCAGCAGCTTAGACTGGGACAAGCAGTACTTC.

The rearrangement links TRBV6-5 to TRBJ2-3, with D perhaps TRBD1 (6 bases). CDR1 is MNHEY and CDR2 is SVGAGI in the germline V gene. Trimming pared 2 bases from V and 0 bases from J, leaving 6 bases between. The CDR3 length is 14 residues. The CDR3 protein is CASSYGQSTDTQYF. In DNA form, the CDR3 reads TGTGCCAGCAGTTACGGACAGAGCACAGATACGCAGTATTTT.

This rearrangement joins TRBV6-2 or TRBV6-3 to TRBJ1-5; 7 bases align to TRBD1. Germline lookup yields CDR1 MNHEY and CDR2 SVGEGT. The CDR3 spans 15 residues. The ends lost 2 bases at V and 4 bases at J; junction bases unmatched: 5. The CDR3 coding sequence is TGTGCCAGCAGTTACGCGACAGGGTCAAATCAGCCCCAGCATTTT. It translates to CASSYATGSNQPQHF.

This chain connects TRBV6-2 or TRBV6-3 to TRBJ2-7; 7 nucleotides align to TRBD1. Germline CDR1 is MNHEY and CDR2 is SVGEGT. The CDR3 has 15 residues. The V and J ends lost 6 bases and 2 bases, in that order; junction bases with no gene match: 10. CDR3 sequence (DNA): TGTGCCAGCAGGCTAGACTCGACAGGGACCTACGAGCAGTACTTC. Translated: CASRLDSTGTYEQYF.

The rearrangement uses TRBV12-3 or TRBV12-4 and TRBJ1-1; D is unclear. V lost 5 bases to trimming and J lost 4 bases, with 8 bases between them. The CDR3 extends over 12 amino acids. The CDR3 bases are TGTGCCAGCAGTCAAGCGGGCACTGAAGCTTTCTTT. Encoded protein: CASSQAGTEAFF.

The chain uses TRBV20-1 and TRBJ2-1; 10 bases align to TRBD2. The length of the CDR3 is 14 residues. Germline values: CDR1 DFQATT, CDR2 SNEGSKA (reference sequence). Unmatched junction bases numbered 7, after V lost 5 bases and J lost 6 bases. The CDR3 loop reads CSASLAGDSNEQFF. The DNA of the CDR3 is TGCAGTGCTTCCCTAGCGGGAGACTCCAATGAGCAGTTCTTC.

With respect to this clonotype: Just one base apart from a much larger clone, this may be a read error. V gene TRBV7-2 combines with J gene TRBJ2-1; D not certain. The germline CDR1 and CDR2 sequences are SGHTA and FQGNSA. V lost 1 base and J lost 8, with 3 bases in between. The length of the CDR3 is 11 residues. The CDR3 loop is CASSLVYEQFF. In DNA form, the CDR3 reads TGTGCCAGCAGCTTAGTCTATGAGCAGTTCTTC.

The chain joins TRBV15 to TRBJ2-3, with D possibly TRBD2 on 5 matching bases. CDR1 and CDR2 (germline): LNHNV, YYDKDF (reference sequence). Trimming took 3 bases from V and 4 from J, leaving 11 bases between them. The CDR3 totals 14 residues. CDR3 coding DNA: TGTGCCACCAGCAGGACTATCCAAGCAGATACGCAGTATTTT. The encoded protein is CATSRTIQADTQYF.

This sequence joins TRBV27 and TRBJ2-1; D perhaps matches TRBD1 (6 bases). The CDR3 extends over 17 amino acids. Per the germline V gene, CDR1 is MNHEY and CDR2 is SMNVEV (reference sequence). V was trimmed by 6 bases and J by 8 bases, leaving 26 bases between them. This CDR3 is CASRGTGRSLLRDEQFF. DNA for the CDR3: TGTGCCAGCAGGGGAACAGGGAGAAGTCTCCTAAGGGATGAGCAGTTCTTC.

This clonotype was recorded a few times. J is TRBJ2-3 and V is TRBV7-9; 9 bases agree with TRBD2. V trimming: 5 bases; J trimming: 3 bases; junction bases outside the gene matches: 9. CDR1 SEHNR and CDR2 FQNEAQ come from the germline V gene (reference sequence). The CDR3 is made up of 16 amino acids. The CDR3 region is CASSTDLLAGTDTQYF. CDR3 nucleotide sequence: TGTGCCAGCAGCACTGACCTCCTAGCGGGGACAGATACGCAGTATTTT. The variable domain in full, completed from reference TRBV7-9 and TRBJ2-3, reads DTGVSQNPRHKITKRGQNVTFRCDPISEHNRLYWYRQTLGQGPEFLTYFQNEAQLEKSRLLSDRFSAERPKGSFSTLEIQRTEQGDSAMYLCASSTDLLAGTDTQYFGPGTRLTVL.

V is TRBV7-2 and J is TRBJ2-5, with TRBD1 matching 8 bases. With 8 bases clipped from V and 4 bases from J, the junction kept 12 bases outside the gene matches. Germline V gives CDR1 SGHTA, CDR2 FQGNSA. The CDR3 totals 15 residues. The CDR3 DNA follows: TGTGCCAGCGGCCGGCTCAGGGGGCTAGGAGAGACCCAGTACTTC. Encoded protein: CASGRLRGLGETQYF.

This clonotype came up a few times. The chain has TRBV12-3 or TRBV12-4 and TRBJ2-6, with a tentative D call TRBD1 (6 bases). This CDR3 has 21 residues. Trimming stripped 0 bases from V and 0 bases from J, with 21 bases between. CDR3 protein: CASSLAGFPGAALSGANVLTF. DNA for the CDR3: TGTGCCAGCAGTTTAGCTGGGTTCCCAGGGGCGGCCCTCTCTGGGGCCAACGTCCTGACTTTC.

At least ten counts were recorded for this clonotype. This chain connects TRBV4-2 to TRBJ2-1, with 8 bases lining up with TRBD2. The junction had 11 bases not matched to a gene; V was cut back by 2 bases and J by 8 bases. There are 16 residues in the CDR3. Germline V CDR1 and CDR2: LGHNA, YNFKEQ. CDR3 nucleotides: TGTGCCAGCAGCCAATATGGACGGGAGGGCCAAGATGAGCAGTTCTTC. It yields the protein CASSQYGREGQDEQFF.

This chain connects TRBV5-1 to TRBJ2-3; TRBD2 agrees at 7 bases. With 2 bases clipped from V and 7 bases from J, the junction kept 10 bases outside the gene matches. The CDR3 spans 15 residues. Germline lookup yields CDR1 SGHRS and CDR2 YFSETQ. The CDR3 DNA reads TGCGCCAGCAGCTTAATTCGCGGGGGAGATTATACGCAGTATTTT. Protein product: CASSLIRGGDYTQYF.

The CDR3 DNA reads as TGTGCCAGGATCAACCCACAAGGGGGGTACCAAGAGACCCAGTACTTC. It is translated as CARINPQGGYQETQYF. The chain is built from TRBV7-9 and TRBJ2-5; D is tentatively TRBD1 or TRBD2 (6 bases each). The CDR3 has 16 amino acids. Looked up from germline, CDR1 is SEHNR and CDR2 is FQNEAQ (reference sequence). Trimming took 9 bases from V and 0 from J, leaving 20 bases between them. Variable domain in full (rest from reference TRBV7-9 and TRBJ2-5): DTGVSQNPRHKITKRGQNVTFRCDPISEHNRLYWYRQTLGQGPEFLTYFQNEAQLEKSRLLSDRFSAERPKGSFSTLEIQRTEQGDSAMYLCARINPQGGYQETQYFGPGTRLLVL.

The chain combines TRBV4-1 with TRBJ1-6; the D gene is possibly TRBD1 (6 bases). The CDR3 spans 16 residues. Trimming shortened V by 0 bases and J by 9 bases, and 15 bases separated the two germline ends. Germline CDR1 and CDR2: MGHRA and YSYEKL. DNA for the CDR3: TGCGCCAGCAGCCAAGAGGGGGCGGGGAGAAGTTCACCCCTCCACTTT. It translates to CASSQEGAGRSSPLHF.

The V gene is TRBV20-1, the J gene TRBJ2-3; either TRBD1 or TRBD2 may supply D (5 bases each). Germline CDR1 and CDR2: DFQATT and SNEGSKA (reference sequence). Trimming took 0 bases from V and 4 from J, leaving 23 bases between them. The CDR3 is made up of 18 amino acids. The CDR3 DNA follows: TGCAGTGCTAGAGATAGGCTGGCCTCGGGACCCTCGCCAGATACGCAGTATTTT. Translating gives CSARDRLASGPSPDTQYF.

This clonotype showed up just a few times. This chain joins TRBV4-1 and TRBJ2-7; 10 bases fit TRBD1. V shed 3 bases, J shed 7 bases, and the junction held 15 bases outside the gene matches. The CDR3 runs to 17 residues. Per germline, CDR1 MGHRA and CDR2 YSYEKL. The CDR3 loop reads CASSQSDRGLSRSEQYF. The CDR3 region has the DNA TGCGCCAGCAGCCAGTCCGACAGGGGGCTTTCTCGGTCTGAGCAGTACTTC.

This chain joins TRBV5-1 and TRBJ2-1, with 9 bases matching TRBD1. The ends lost 4 bases at V and 6 bases at J; junction bases unmatched: 8. Germline loops: CDR1 SGHRS, CDR2 YFSETQ. The CDR3 covers 15 residues. This chain's CDR3 is CASSLQGASSNEQFF. The CDR3 DNA is TGCGCCAGCAGCCTACAGGGGGCTTCTAGCAATGAGCAGTTCTTC.

CDR3: CASSSRTGETQYF. The CDR3 DNA follows: TGTGCCAGCAGCTCCCGGACAGGGGAGACCCAGTATTTT. The chain has TRBV9 and TRBJ2-3; TRBD1 agrees at 9 bases. V shed 4 bases, J shed 12 bases, and the junction held 9 bases outside the gene matches. This CDR3 has 13 residues. Germline CDR1 is SGDLS and CDR2 is YYNGEE.

The rearrangement links TRBV3-1 to TRBJ2-7, with D possibly being TRBD1 or TRBD2 (5 bases each). Germline values: CDR1 LGHDT, CDR2 YNNKEL (reference sequence). Between the trimmed V and J ends, which lost 0 bases and 6 bases, there was a span of 21 bases. The CDR3 has 17 amino acids. The CDR3 loop reads CASSQDGDEAGTLEQYF. The CDR3 DNA follows: TGTGCCAGCAGCCAAGATGGAGATGAAGCCGGGACGCTCGAGCAGTACTTC.

The chain links TRBV12-3 or TRBV12-4 to TRBJ2-7, with a possible D match to TRBD1 (6 bases). The CDR3 runs to 15 residues. V was shortened by 6 bases and J by 5 bases, with 20 bases between the two germline ends. CDR3 bases: TGTGCCAGCAGCCTGGACAGCCTAGGGCGCAACGAGCAGTACTTC. Amino acid sequence: CASSLDSLGRNEQYF.

V usage is TRBV7-3 and J usage is TRBJ2-5; D call uncertain. Trimming cost V 4 bases and J 5 bases, with 11 bases left between them. This CDR3 is 13 amino acids long. The germline CDR1 and CDR2 sequences are SGHTA and FQGTGA. The DNA of the CDR3 is TGTGCCAGCAGCTCCCACCCCGTGGAGACCCAGTACTTC. Protein product: CASSSHPVETQYF.

The chain recombines TRBV6-1 with TRBJ1-5; D uncertain. The CDR3 consists of 15 residues. Germline-derived CDR1 and CDR2 are MNHNS and SASEGT. V lost 3 bases and J 6 bases, leaving 15 bases between the germline ends. The CDR3 loop reads CASSDGGRSGQPQHF. Here the CDR3 DNA reads TGTGCCAGCAGTGATGGAGGGCGGTCGGGTCAGCCCCAGCATTTT.

The chain employs TRBV6-1 and TRBJ2-5; possibly TRBD2 for D (6 bases). CDR3 length: 13 amino acids. Germline V gives CDR1 MNHNS, CDR2 SASEGT. Trimming took off 0 bases at V and 5 bases at J, with 7 bases between the two ends. The CDR3 DNA follows: TGTGCCAGCAGTGAAGCCCGGGGGGAGACCCAGTACTTC. As protein: CASSEARGETQYF.

This clonotype was detected a few times. V usage is TRBV7-2 and J usage is TRBJ2-4, with D hard to call. Trimming cost V 1 base and J 10 bases, with 5 bases left between them. The CDR3 is 11 amino acids. The germline gives CDR1 SGHTA, CDR2 FQGNSA. The CDR3 loop reads CASSLEDIQYF. In DNA form, the CDR3 reads TGTGCCAGCAGCTTAGAGGATATTCAGTACTTC.